Presented here are 4 T cell receptor beta chains from one specimen sequenced in a study of CD4 and CD8 cells across lung adenocarcinoma regions. TCRdb recomputed calls from the PCR reads with MiXCR, one row per CDR3 protein. Of under 25,000 distinct CDR3 sequences in the sample, approximately 54% were seen once. The sample comprised CD8+ T cells from the center of a lung tumor. The source of these receptors is a female donor with lung adenocarcinoma. The CD4 and CD8 labels of this study may be unreliable.

The rearrangement links TRBV6-1 to TRBJ1-4; 11 nucleotides align to TRBD1. Germline-derived CDR1 and CDR2 are MNHNS and SASEGT. The ends lost 3 bases at V and 8 bases at J; junction bases unmatched: 5. This CDR3 region has 15 residues. The CDR3 bases are TGTGCCAGCAGTGACGGACAGGGGGCACGGGAAAAACTGTTTTTT. Its translation is CASSDGQGAREKLFF.

The rearrangement links TRBV6-1 to TRBJ2-1; 7 bases map to TRBD2. With the DNA end fitting TRBJ2-7 better, the J assignment may be wrong. This CDR3 is built from 16 residues. CDR1 and CDR2 from the germline V gene are MNHNS and SASEGT. Here the CDR3 reads CASSPRDVAGAYEQYV. The CDR3 DNA follows: TGTGCCAGCAGTCCCCGGGATGTGGCGGGAGCTTACGAGCAGTACGTC.

This clonotype was counted a few times. V and J are TRBV6-1 and TRBJ1-3; TRBD1 matches at 7 bases. The CDR3 has 13 residues. Germline V gene sequence: CDR1 MNHNS, CDR2 SASEGT. V lost 7 bases, J lost 4 bases, and 4 bases stayed unmatched. The CDR3 nucleotides are TGTGCCAGCACGTGGACAGGCGGAAACACCATATATTTT. Protein: CASTWTGGNTIYF.

In its sample, this clonotype was seen many times. A single base separates this from a much larger clone, so it may be a read error. CDR3 nucleotides: TGTGCCAGCAGTGAGGGACAGAGCTCCTACGAGCAGTACTTC. It encodes CASSEGQSSYEQYF. The V call is TRBV6-1, the J call TRBJ2-7; 7 bases fit TRBD1. V lost 3 bases, J lost 0 bases, and 2 bases stayed unmatched. Germline V CDR1 and CDR2: MNHNS, SASEGT. The CDR3 consists of 14 residues.